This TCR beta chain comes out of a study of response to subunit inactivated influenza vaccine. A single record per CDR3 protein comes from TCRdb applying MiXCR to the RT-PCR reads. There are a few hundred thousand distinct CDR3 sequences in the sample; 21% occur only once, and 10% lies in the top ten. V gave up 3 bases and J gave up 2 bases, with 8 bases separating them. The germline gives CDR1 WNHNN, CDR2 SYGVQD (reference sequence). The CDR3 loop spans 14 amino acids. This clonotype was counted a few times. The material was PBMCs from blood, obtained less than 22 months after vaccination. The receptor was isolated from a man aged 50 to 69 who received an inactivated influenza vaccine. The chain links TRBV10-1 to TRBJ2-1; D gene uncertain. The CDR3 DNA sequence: TGCGCCAGCAGTGAACTGGCAACCTACAATGAGCAGTTCTTC. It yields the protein CASSELATYNEQFF.